This record concerns one T cell receptor beta chain sequence. These data originate in a study of blood T cell repertoires in COVID-19. In the study overall: Acute-phase and convalescent COVID-19 samples originated in the United States, Italy and Spain. T cells, B-cell-depleted T cells, or PBMCs provided the cDNA or gDNA that served as material.

The CDR3 contains 14 residues. Trimming cost V 4 bases and J 6 bases; bases outside gene matches: 5. Germline V lookup: CDR1 WSHSY, CDR2 SAAADI. Study processing details: Reference gene primers were amplified, and this amplification served to estimate nucleated cell counts. Repertoires were generated with immunoSEQ multiplex PCR, while TCRdb's copy carries only in-frame clones and drops some. From that table come the V and J calls and clone size; the DNA was used to work out D and trimming. The sample contains fewer than 350,000 clones, 80% to 85% of which appear only once. The specimen sequenced was peripheral blood. The receptor was derived from a woman aged 60-70 years with active or convalescent COVID-19. J is TRBJ2-7 and V is TRBV10-2, with 11 positions matching TRBD1. This chain's CDR3 is CASSGTGGIREQYF. In DNA form, the CDR3 reads TGCGCCAGCAGTGGGACAGGGGGCATACGCGAGCAGTACTTC.